A selection of T cell receptor beta chains follows, all from one sample in a study of shared clonotypes between healthy human individuals. TCRdb's copy holds only in-frame clones and misses some; the assay was immunoSEQ multiplex PCR. There are millions of clones in the sample; roughly 96% occur only once, and 0.13% lies in the top ten. Sequenced input: naive CD4+ T cells sorted from blood. The receptor set was obtained from a man aged 18 to 29 in good health. Each CDR3 is given with its conserved first and last residue. Each record gives: CDR3 length, V gene, J gene, D gene, clone size, CDR3 DNA, CDR3 protein. D genes are given only for firm matches. The size of a clone is reported for some rows only, either as once, few or many, or as a class for expanded clones.

length: 14; V: TRBV5-6; J: TRBJ2-7; D: TRBD2; size: -; DNA: TGTGCCAGCAGCTTCCGGGGGGGCCCCTACGAGCAGTACTTC; CDR3: CASSFRGGPYEQYF
length: 14; V: TRBV7-2; J: TRBJ2-1; D: -; size: -; DNA: TGTGCCAGCAGCATTGCTAGAGCGGCCAATGAGCAGTTCTTC; CDR3: CASSIARAANEQFF
length: 15; V: TRBV9; J: TRBJ2-1; D: -; size: -; DNA: TGTGCCAGCAGCGCCAGTGGGAGCTCCTACAATGAGCAGTTCTTC; CDR3: CASSASGSSYNEQFF
length: 16; V: TRBV9; J: TRBJ2-1; D: TRBD2; size: -; DNA: TGTGCCAGCAGCGTCCTTGGACTAGCGGGGTGGAATGAGCAGTTCTTC; CDR3: CASSVLGLAGWNEQFF
length: 12; V: TRBV28; J: TRBJ2-7; D: TRBD1; size: -; DNA: TGTGCCAGCAGACTCGGACAGGGGGAGCAGTACTTC; CDR3: CASRLGQGEQYF
length: 15; V: TRBV5-6; J: TRBJ1-2; D: -; size: -; DNA: TGTGCCAGCAGCTTGGTTACAGCCTCTAACTATGGCTACACCTTC; CDR3: CASSLVTASNYGYTF
length: 16; V: TRBV10-1; J: TRBJ2-5; D: -; size: once; DNA: TGCGCCAGCAGTGACCCGGTCTCAGGCAGCCAAGAGACCCAGTACTTC; CDR3: CASSDPVSGSQETQYF
length: 15; V: TRBV4-3; J: TRBJ2-2; D: -; size: once; DNA: TGCGCCAGCAGCCAAGACCCAGGGACAACCGGGGAGCTGTTTTTT; CDR3: CASSQDPGTTGELFF
length: 16; V: TRBV7-6; J: TRBJ2-6; D: -; size: -; DNA: TGTGCCAGCAGCGGGGGTGGAGTCTCTGGGGCCAACGTCCTGACTTTC; CDR3: CASSGGGVSGANVLTF
length: 13; V: TRBV6-5; J: TRBJ1-4; D: -; size: -; DNA: TGTGCCAGCAGCCGATCCGGAGGGGAAAAACTGTTTTTT; CDR3: CASSRSGGEKLFF
length: 12; V: TRBV6-1; J: TRBJ1-2; D: -; size: once; DNA: TGTGCCAGCAGTATACGAGGTTATGGCTACACCTTC; CDR3: CASSIRGYGYTF
length: 14; V: TRBV2; J: TRBJ2-2; D: -; size: -; DNA: TGTGCCAGCAGTGATAAAGGTCCCCCCGGGGAGCTGTTTTTT; CDR3: CASSDKGPPGELFF
length: 13; V: TRBV2; J: TRBJ2-5; D: -; size: once; DNA: TGTGCCAGCAGTGAAGAGGTAGGAGGGCTCCAGTACTTC; CDR3: CASSEEVGGLQYF
length: 14; V: TRBV30; J: TRBJ1-6; D: TRBD1; size: -; DNA: TGTGCCTGGAGTCGGACAGGGAATTTTGCACCCCTCCACTTT; CDR3: CAWSRTGNFAPLHF
length: 14; V: TRBV11-2; J: TRBJ1-4; D: TRBD1; size: -; DNA: TGTGCCAGCAGCTTAACAGGGGCTAATGAAAAACTGTTTTTT; CDR3: CASSLTGANEKLFF
length: 14; V: TRBV29-1; J: TRBJ2-1; D: TRBD1; size: -; DNA: TGCAGCGGGGGACAGGCGGACTCCTACAATGAGCAGTTCTTC; CDR3: CSGGQADSYNEQFF
length: 14; V: TRBV10-2; J: TRBJ1-1; D: TRBD1; size: -; DNA: TGCGCCAGCAGAGGGACAGGGGGAAATACTGAAGCTTTCTTT; CDR3: CASRGTGGNTEAFF
length: 13; V: TRBV7-7; J: TRBJ2-2; D: -; size: -; DNA: TGTGCTAGCAGCTTAGAGGGGACCGGGGAGCTGTTTTTT; CDR3: CASSLEGTGELFF
length: 13; V: TRBV10-2; J: TRBJ1-6; D: -; size: once; DNA: TGCGCCAGCAGTGAACAGGGACCTTGGGGCCTCCACTTT; CDR3: CASSEQGPWGLHF
length: 16; V: TRBV18; J: TRBJ2-1; D: TRBD2; size: -; DNA: TGTGCCAGCTCACCACCGGGACTAGCTCAGGGGAATGAGCAGTTCTTC; CDR3: CASSPPGLAQGNEQFF
length: 16; V: TRBV7-9; J: TRBJ1-3; D: -; size: -; DNA: TGTGCCAGCAGCTCAGTGACAGACTCCTCTGGAAACACCATATATTTT; CDR3: CASSSVTDSSGNTIYF
length: 17; V: TRBV30; J: TRBJ2-1; D: -; size: -; DNA: TGTGCCTGGAGTGTACTTCAGGGGGGAGCGGTCTACAATGAGCAGTTCTTC; CDR3: CAWSVLQGGAVYNEQFF
length: 16; V: TRBV6-5; J: TRBJ1-3; D: TRBD1; size: -; DNA: TGTGCCAGCAGTTACTCCAGGGGGCAGGTTGGAAACACCATATATTTT; CDR3: CASSYSRGQVGNTIYF
length: 14; V: TRBV28; J: TRBJ1-2; D: -; size: -; DNA: TGTGCCAGCACCCCTGAGGGAGCTAACTATGGCTACACCTTC; CDR3: CASTPEGANYGYTF
length: 14; V: TRBV11-2; J: TRBJ2-7; D: -; size: -; DNA: TGTGCCAGCAGCTGGGGAGACAGCCCGCTCAATCAGTACTTC; CDR3: CASSWGDSPLNQYF
length: 15; V: TRBV7-2; J: TRBJ2-2; D: TRBD1; size: -; DNA: TGTGCCAGCAGCTTAGTAGGACAGGGGACCGGGGAGCTGTTTTTT; CDR3: CASSLVGQGTGELFF
length: 14; V: TRBV10-3; J: TRBJ1-1; D: -; size: -; DNA: TGTGCCATCAGTGAGCAGGGAGGGGGGACTGAAGCTTTCTTT; CDR3: CAISEQGGGTEAFF
length: 15; V: TRBV2; J: TRBJ2-7; D: TRBD1; size: -; DNA: TGTGCCGGTACCGGACAGGGCCCGGTCTCCTACGAGCAGTACTTC; CDR3: CAGTGQGPVSYEQYF
length: 16; V: TRBV28; J: TRBJ2-5; D: TRBD2; size: once; DNA: TGTGCCAGCAGTTCGCTGCGACTAGCGGGGTTGGGGACCCAGTACTTC; CDR3: CASSSLRLAGLGTQYF